Sequencing of this T cell receptor (beta chain) was carried out in a study of blood T cell repertoires in COVID-19. Study context: Sources were T cells, B-cell-depleted T cells, or PBMCs; the material itself was cDNA or gDNA.

Original analysis: Amplifying reference gene primers gave estimates of nucleated cell counts. Only in-frame clones appear in the TCRdb table, and some are missing; sequencing was by immunoSEQ multiplex PCR. V and J calls and clone size are copied from that table; D and trimming were computed from the DNA. Seen here are approximately 320,000 clones, 85% observed once, and the top ten hold around 7.2%. CDR3 size: 16 residues. The ends lost 7 bases at V and 5 bases at J; junction bases unmatched: 16. Looked up from germline, CDR1 is SGHDT and CDR2 is YYEEEE. The chain is built from TRBV5-6 and TRBJ1-1; the match to TRBD1 covers 8 bases. The clonotype originates from a human donor in a cohort sampled during active COVID-19. What was sequenced was peripheral blood. The DNA for the CDR3 is TGTGCCAGCCATCCTTCAGGGGGCAGTTTAAGAACTGAAGCTTTCTTT. Translating gives CASHPSGGSLRTEAFF.